This TCR beta chain comes out of a study of blood T cell repertoires in COVID-19. For the study at large: Samples came from the United States, Italy and Spain, spanning acute and convalescent COVID-19. PBMCs, B-cell-depleted T cells, or T cells were the source of the cDNA or gDNA that made up the material.

Original processing notes: Counts of nucleated cells, estimated from reference gene primer amplification, were obtained. Sequenced by immunoSEQ multiplex PCR; TCRdb stores in-frame clones only, minus some. Clone size and the V and J calls come from that table; the DNA yielded D and trimming. The sample lists some 110,000 clones; 87% were seen once. CDR3 length: 14 amino acids. Germline assignment: CDR1 SGHNT and CDR2 YYREEE (reference sequence). Between the trimmed V and J ends, which lost 5 bases and 6 bases, there was a span of 18 bases. This clone has only one observation. The chain employs TRBV5-4 and TRBJ2-7, with D maybe TRBD1 (6 bases). The sequencing sample was made of peripheral blood. The source of this sequence is a human donor in a cohort sampled during active COVID-19. The CDR3 region is CASSRRDTPSEQYF. CDR3 coding DNA: TGTGCCAGCAGTCGACGGGACACCCCCTCCGAGCAGTACTTC.